These T cell receptor beta chains were read from a single sample in a study of blood T cell repertoires in COVID-19. Here immunoSEQ multiplex PCR was the method, and the copy in TCRdb shows in-frame clones only, minus some. The sample has roughly 120,000 clones, about 80% seen once. Sequenced material: peripheral blood. These receptor sequences come from a man in his 70s with acute or convalescent COVID-19. CDR3s include the opening cysteine and the closing phenylalanine or tryptophan. Each record gives: J gene, clone size, V gene, D gene, CDR3 DNA, CDR3 protein. D genes are given only for firm matches. Part of the rows lack a size; the others show once, few, many or a class for expanded clones.

TRBJ2-1,.,TRBV6-6,.,TGTGCCAGCAGTTACTCGAGCGGAGCCTCCTACAATGAGCAGTTCTTC,CASSYSSGASYNEQFF
TRBJ2-2,.,TRBV5-8,.,TGTGCCAGCAGCTTGCCCGGGACTTCCACCGGGGAGCTGTTTTTT,CASSLPGTSTGELFF
TRBJ2-7,.,TRBV28,.,TGTGCCAGCAGTTCCCCGGACAGATCCGACGAGCAGTACTTC,CASSSPDRSDEQYF
TRBJ1-3,.,TRBV29-1,.,TGCAGGCCGGGAGGCACCATATATTTT,CRPGGTIYF
TRBJ2-1,.,TRBV7-3,.,TGTGCCAGCAGCTTGGGGACTTCCGAATACAATGAGCAGTTCTTC,CASSLGTSEYNEQFF
TRBJ1-1,.,TRBV4-1,TRBD1,TGCGCCAGCAGCCAGATACCGGGACAGGGGAACACTGAAGCTTTCTTT,CASSQIPGQGNTEAFF
TRBJ2-3,.,TRBV7-2,.,TGTGCCAGCAGCCCGGACAGTCAAAGCGCAGATACGCAGTATTTT,CASSPDSQSADTQYF
TRBJ1-1,.,TRBV7-2,.,TGTGCCAGCAGCTTAGTGTACAGTCTGAAGGACACTGAAGCTTTCTTT,CASSLVYSLKDTEAFF
TRBJ1-3,.,TRBV6-1,.,TGTGCCAGCAGTGGAAGTCGGGATAGCTCTGGAAACACCATATATTTT,CASSGSRDSSGNTIYF
TRBJ1-2,.,TRBV5-4,.,TGTGCCAGCAGCTTAGGGGGGGACGACTATGGCTACACCTTC,CASSLGGDDYGYTF
TRBJ1-4,.,TRBV3-1/TRBV3-2,TRBD1,TGTGCCAGCAGCCAAGACGGACAGGGGGGCGAAAAACTGTTTTTT,CASSQDGQGGEKLFF
TRBJ2-3,.,TRBV5-8,.,TGTGCCAGCAGCTCCCGTACTCACGATACGCAGTATTTT,CASSSRTHDTQYF
TRBJ2-7,.,TRBV5-6,.,TGTGCCAGCAGCGAGGGATCTACCTACGAGCAGTACTTC,CASSEGSTYEQYF
TRBJ2-5,.,TRBV9,.,TGTGCCAGCAGCGTAATCGGAGTGGCCACGCAAGAGACCCAGTACTTC,CASSVIGVATQETQYF
TRBJ1-3,once,TRBV18,.,TGTGCCAGCTCACCACCGAGCAGGCCAAGCTCTGGAAACACCATATATTTT,CASSPPSRPSSGNTIYF
TRBJ2-7,.,TRBV3-1/TRBV3-2,TRBD2,TGTGCCAGCAGCCAAGGGGGCGGGAGCTCCTACGAGCAGTACTTC,CASSQGGGSSYEQYF
TRBJ2-3,.,TRBV9,.,TGTGCCAGCAGCGTAGGCGCTAGCGAGGCAGATACGCAGTATTTT,CASSVGASEADTQYF
TRBJ2-4,.,TRBV2,TRBD1,TGTGCCAGCAACGGACAGGGTACAAACATTCAGTACTTC,CASNGQGTNIQYF
TRBJ2-7,.,TRBV7-9,TRBD2,TGTGCCAGCAGCTCTTTAGCGGGAGCACCTTACGAGCAGTACTTC,CASSSLAGAPYEQYF
TRBJ2-2,.,TRBV7-8,.,TGTGCCAGCAGCTTAGGTCGCGGTAACACCGGGGAGCTGTTTTTT,CASSLGRGNTGELFF
TRBJ2-7,.,TRBV3-1/TRBV3-2,.,TGTGCCAGCAGTCATGGAGGTGGCGAGCAGTACTTC,CASSHGGGEQYF
TRBJ2-7,few,TRBV9,TRBD2,TGTGCCAGCAGCGTTGGGACTAGTTTCGAAGAGCAGTACTTC,CASSVGTSFEEQYF
TRBJ2-5,few,TRBV5-1,TRBD2,TGCGCCAGCAGCTTGGTTGGTAGCGGGGGGGAGACCCAGTACTTC,CASSLVGSGGETQYF
TRBJ2-1,.,TRBV11-2,TRBD1,TGTGCCAGCAGCCACGGACAGGGGGTCCTTTACAATGAGCAGTTCTTC,CASSHGQGVLYNEQFF
TRBJ2-3,medium-sized,TRBV3-1/TRBV3-2,TRBD1,TGTGCCAGCAGCCAAGAACAGGGGGGCACAGATACGCAGTATTTT,CASSQEQGGTDTQYF
TRBJ2-3,.,TRBV7-7,TRBD2,TGTGCCAGCAGCCCCGGACTAGCTCCAACGGATACGCAGTATTTT,CASSPGLAPTDTQYF
TRBJ2-3,.,TRBV30,.,TGTGCCTGGAAACGAGGGTTGGGGACAGATACGCAGTATTTT,CAWKRGLGTDTQYF
TRBJ2-3,.,TRBV7-2,.,TGTGCCAGCACTCCGCGGCCCATCAACACAGATACGCAGTATTTT,CASTPRPINTDTQYF
TRBJ2-1,.,TRBV18,TRBD1,TGTGCCAGCTCACCCCGTGATCCGGGACAGGTCAATGAGCAGTTCTTC,CASSPRDPGQVNEQFF
TRBJ1-1,.,TRBV5-1,TRBD1,TGCGCCAGCAGCTCACAGGGGATGAACACTGAAGCTTTCTTT,CASSSQGMNTEAFF
TRBJ2-7,.,TRBV5-1,TRBD1,TGCGCCAGCAACTCTCAGGACAGGGACTACGAGCAGTACTTC,CASNSQDRDYEQYF